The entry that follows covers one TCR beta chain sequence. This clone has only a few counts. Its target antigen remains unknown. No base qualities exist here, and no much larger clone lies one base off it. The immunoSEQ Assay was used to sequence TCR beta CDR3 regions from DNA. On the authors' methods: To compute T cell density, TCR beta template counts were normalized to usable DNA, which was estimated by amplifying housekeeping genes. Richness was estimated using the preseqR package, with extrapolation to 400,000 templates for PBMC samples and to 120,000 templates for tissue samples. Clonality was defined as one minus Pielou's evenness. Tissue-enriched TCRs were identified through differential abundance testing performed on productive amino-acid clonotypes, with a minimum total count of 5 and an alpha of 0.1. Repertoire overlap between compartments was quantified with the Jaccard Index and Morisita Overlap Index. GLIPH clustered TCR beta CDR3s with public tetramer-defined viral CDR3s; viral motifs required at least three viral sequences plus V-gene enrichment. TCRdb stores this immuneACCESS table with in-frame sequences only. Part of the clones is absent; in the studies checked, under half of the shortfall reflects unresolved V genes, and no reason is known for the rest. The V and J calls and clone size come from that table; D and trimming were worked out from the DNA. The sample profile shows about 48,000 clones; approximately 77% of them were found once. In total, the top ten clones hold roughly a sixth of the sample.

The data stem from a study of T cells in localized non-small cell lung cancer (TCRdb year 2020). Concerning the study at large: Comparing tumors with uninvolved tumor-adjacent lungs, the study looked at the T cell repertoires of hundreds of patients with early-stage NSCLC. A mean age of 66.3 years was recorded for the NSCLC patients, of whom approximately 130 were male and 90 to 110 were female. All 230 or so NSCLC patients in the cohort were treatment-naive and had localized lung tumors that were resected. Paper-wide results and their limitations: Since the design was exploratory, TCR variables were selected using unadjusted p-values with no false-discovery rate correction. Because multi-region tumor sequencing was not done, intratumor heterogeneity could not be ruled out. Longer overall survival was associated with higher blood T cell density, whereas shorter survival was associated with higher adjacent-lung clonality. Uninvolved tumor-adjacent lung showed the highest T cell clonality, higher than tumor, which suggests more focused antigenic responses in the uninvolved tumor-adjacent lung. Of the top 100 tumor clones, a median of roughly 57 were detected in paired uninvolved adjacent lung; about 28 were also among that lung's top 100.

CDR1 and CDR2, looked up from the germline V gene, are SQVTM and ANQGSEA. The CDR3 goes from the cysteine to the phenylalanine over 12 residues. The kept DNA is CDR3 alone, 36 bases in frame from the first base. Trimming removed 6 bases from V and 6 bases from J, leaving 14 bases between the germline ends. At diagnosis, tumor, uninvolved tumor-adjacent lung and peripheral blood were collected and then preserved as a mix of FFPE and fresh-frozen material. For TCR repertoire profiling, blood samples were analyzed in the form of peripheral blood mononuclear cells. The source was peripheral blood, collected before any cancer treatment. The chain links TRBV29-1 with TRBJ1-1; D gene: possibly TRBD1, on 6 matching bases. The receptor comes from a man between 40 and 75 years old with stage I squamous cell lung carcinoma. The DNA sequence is TGCAGCGTGAAACAGGGCAGGGCTGAAGCTTTCTTT. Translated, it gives CSVKQGRAEAFF.